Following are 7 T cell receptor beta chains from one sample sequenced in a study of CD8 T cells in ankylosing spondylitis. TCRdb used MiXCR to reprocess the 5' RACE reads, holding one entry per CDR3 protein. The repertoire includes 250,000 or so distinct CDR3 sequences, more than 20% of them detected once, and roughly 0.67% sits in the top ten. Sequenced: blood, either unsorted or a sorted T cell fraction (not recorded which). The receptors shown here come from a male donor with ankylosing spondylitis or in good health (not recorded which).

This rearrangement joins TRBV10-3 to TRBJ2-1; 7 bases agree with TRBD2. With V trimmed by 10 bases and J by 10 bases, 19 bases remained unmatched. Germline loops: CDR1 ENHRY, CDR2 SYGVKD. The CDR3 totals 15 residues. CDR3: CANRESGDGGTEQFF. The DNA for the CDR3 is TGTGCCAACAGAGAGAGCGGGGACGGGGGAACGGAGCAGTTCTTC.

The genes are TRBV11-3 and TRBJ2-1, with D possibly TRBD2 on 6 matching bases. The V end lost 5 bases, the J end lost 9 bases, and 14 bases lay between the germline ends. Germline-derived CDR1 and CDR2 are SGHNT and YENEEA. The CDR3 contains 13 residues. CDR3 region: CASSPAVGGEQFF. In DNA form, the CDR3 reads TGTGCCAGCAGCCCCGCCGTGGGGGGTGAGCAGTTCTTC.

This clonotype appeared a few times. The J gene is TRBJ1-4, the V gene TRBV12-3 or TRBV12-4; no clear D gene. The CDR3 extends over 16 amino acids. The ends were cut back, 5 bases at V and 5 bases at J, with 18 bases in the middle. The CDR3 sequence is CASSPSRRGRNEKLFF. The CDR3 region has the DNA TGTGCCAGCAGTCCCTCCCGTAGAGGCCGGAATGAAAAACTGTTTTTT.

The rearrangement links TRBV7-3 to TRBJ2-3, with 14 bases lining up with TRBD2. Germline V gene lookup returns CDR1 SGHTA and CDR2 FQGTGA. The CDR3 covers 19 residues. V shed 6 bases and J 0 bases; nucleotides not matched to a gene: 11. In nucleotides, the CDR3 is TGTGCCAGCAGTTTCTCCCCGGGACTAGCGGGGGCCAGCACAGATACGCAGTATTTT. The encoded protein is CASSFSPGLAGASTDTQYF.

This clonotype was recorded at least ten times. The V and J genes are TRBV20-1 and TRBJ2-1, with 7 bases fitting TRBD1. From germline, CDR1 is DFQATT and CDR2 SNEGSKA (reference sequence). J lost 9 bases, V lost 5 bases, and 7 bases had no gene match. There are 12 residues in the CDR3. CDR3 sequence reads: CSAPDRAGEQFF. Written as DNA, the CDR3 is TGCAGTGCTCCAGACAGGGCGGGTGAGCAGTTCTTC.

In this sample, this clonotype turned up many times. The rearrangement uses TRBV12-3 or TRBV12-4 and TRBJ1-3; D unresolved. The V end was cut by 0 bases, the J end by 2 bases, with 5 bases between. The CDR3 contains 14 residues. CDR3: CASSLAAPGNTIYF. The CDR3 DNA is TGTGCCAGCAGTTTAGCTGCGCCTGGAAACACCATATATTTT.

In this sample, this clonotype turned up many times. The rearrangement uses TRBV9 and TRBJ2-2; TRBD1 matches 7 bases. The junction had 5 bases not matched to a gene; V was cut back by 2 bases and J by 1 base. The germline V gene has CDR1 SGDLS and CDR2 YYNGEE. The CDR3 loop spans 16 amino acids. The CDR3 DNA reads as TGTGCCAGCAGCGTCGGGGCAGGGGGGAACACCGGGGAGCTGTTTTTT. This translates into CASSVGAGGNTGELFF.